The next 14 T cell receptor beta chains were all read from a single sample in a study of blood T cell repertoires in COVID-19. Method: immunoSEQ multiplex PCR; TCRdb's copy keeps in-frame clones and lacks some. The sample records 100,000 to 120,000 clones, 76% being singletons. Sequencing input: peripheral blood. Receptors were obtained from a woman of 80 years or more with acute or convalescent COVID-19.

The V gene is TRBV10-2, the J gene TRBJ2-5; D gene uncertain. The germline V gene encodes CDR1 WSHSY and CDR2 SAAADI. This CDR3 region has 12 residues. The V end was cut by 2 bases, the J end by 9 bases, with 10 bases between. CDR3 protein: CASSEITSAQYF. CDR3 in DNA: TGCGCCAGCAGTGAGATTACCTCGGCCCAGTACTTC.

The rearrangement links TRBV5-1 to TRBJ2-7, with D perhaps matching TRBD1 (5 bases). V shed 4 bases and J shed 6 bases, with 17 bases lying between them. The CDR3 sequence is 14 residues long. Looked up from germline, CDR1 is SGHRS and CDR2 is YFSETQ. The CDR3 DNA is TGCGCCAGCAGCCCACAGGCGCCCGGTGTCGAGCAGTACTTC. Its protein product is CASSPQAPGVEQYF.

The rearrangement uses TRBV3-1 (or the pseudogene TRBV3-2) and TRBJ2-7; TRBD2 matches at 9 bases. From germline, CDR1 is LGHDT and CDR2 YNNKEL (reference sequence). With V trimmed by 0 bases and J by 4 bases, 10 bases remained unmatched. This CDR3 is 17 amino acids long. CDR3: CASSQDRRGGVGYEQYF. In DNA, the CDR3 is TGTGCCAGCAGCCAAGATCGGCGGGGGGGAGTTGGTTACGAGCAGTACTTC.

The chain uses TRBV2 and TRBJ1-1; TRBD1 matches at 7 bases. Germline values: CDR1 SNHLY, CDR2 FYNNEI. J gave up 1 base and V 4 bases, and 3 bases lay outside the gene matches. The CDR3 runs to 14 residues. The CDR3 bases are TGTGCCAGCAGTGTGGGGACAGAGAACACTGAAGCTTTCTTT. Protein product: CASSVGTENTEAFF.

The chain recombines TRBV7-8 with TRBJ1-1; 11 positions agree with TRBD1. The CDR3 covers 15 residues. The germline gives CDR1 SGHVS, CDR2 FQNEAQ. The trim removed 5 bases at V and 1 base at J, leaving 3 bases unmatched. DNA of the CDR3: TGTGCCAGCAGCCGGGACAGGGGGGAGAACACTGAAGCTTTCTTT. Translated, it gives CASSRDRGENTEAFF.

The rearrangement links TRBV7-8 to TRBJ2-1; possibly TRBD2 for D (6 bases). The CDR3 covers 12 residues. CDR1 and CDR2 from the germline V gene are SGHVS and FQNEAQ. V was pared by 5 bases and J by 12 bases, with 14 bases between. CDR3 in DNA: TGTGCCAGCAGCCAAGGAGGGCCGGGGCAGTTCTTC. Protein: CASSQGGPGQFF.

V is TRBV18 and J is TRBJ1-4; 9 nucleotides line up with TRBD1. Per the germline V gene, CDR1 is KGHSH and CDR2 is LQKENI. V lost 5 bases to trimming and J lost 8 bases; unmatched junction nucleotides: 9. The CDR3 sequence is 15 residues long. This chain's CDR3 is CASSADRGNSEKLFF. CDR3 sequence (DNA): TGTGCCAGCTCAGCAGACAGGGGGAATTCGGAAAAACTGTTTTTT.

The chain couples TRBV9 to TRBJ2-7; 8 bases fit TRBD2. V lost 0 bases and J lost 7; bases outside the gene matches: 6. The CDR3 has 14 amino acids. Looked up from germline, CDR1 is SGDLS and CDR2 is YYNGEE. The CDR3 DNA is TGTGCCAGCAGCGTAGGCACGGGGGGGCCTGAGCAGTACTTC. Protein: CASSVGTGGPEQYF.

The rearrangement uses TRBV5-1 and TRBJ2-7; TRBD2 aligns across 7 bases. The CDR3 has 15 residues. V lost 4 bases and J lost 3; bases outside the gene matches: 10. Germline CDR1 and CDR2: SGHRS and YFSETQ. The chain's CDR3 is CASSDGGSNVYEQYF. CDR3 nucleotide sequence: TGCGCCAGCAGCGATGGCGGGAGTAACGTCTACGAGCAGTACTTC.

The chain couples TRBV2 to TRBJ1-4; 12 nucleotides align to TRBD1. Germline trimming cut 5 bases from V and 17 bases from J; bases unmatched to any gene: 12. The CDR3 length is 14 residues. Germline-derived CDR1 and CDR2 are SNHLY and FYNNEI. The CDR3 DNA follows: TGTGCCAGCAGTATGGGACAGGGGGCAAGATCTATCTTTTTT. Amino acids: CASSMGQGARSIFF. The complete variable domain, with remaining parts taken from reference TRBV2 and TRBJ1-4, reads EPEVTQTPSHQVTQMGQEVILRCVPISNHLYFYWYRQILGQKVEFLVSFYNNEISEKSEIFDDQFSVERPDGSNFTLKIRSTKLEDSAMYFCASSMGQGARSIFFGSGTQLSVL.

This chain uses TRBV7-8 with TRBJ1-2; the D gene is possibly TRBD1 (6 bases). Germline V CDR1 and CDR2: SGHVS, FQNEAQ. V was clipped by 1 base and J by 7 bases, with 10 bases between them. CDR3 length equals 13 residues. The CDR3 DNA is TGTGCCAGCAGCTTAGACAGGGCGGGTGGCTACACCTTC. It encodes CASSLDRAGGYTF.

V is TRBV7-2 and J is TRBJ1-4; TRBD1 might be the D (6 bases). Between the trimmed V and J ends, which lost 1 base and 8 bases, there was a span of 14 bases. Germline CDR1 reads SGHTA; CDR2 reads FQGNSA. This CDR3 is built from 15 residues. In DNA form, the CDR3 reads TGTGCCAGCAGCTTAGTGGGGGGGGCTCGGGAAAAACTGTTTTTT. It specifies CASSLVGGAREKLFF.

The V and J genes are TRBV4-2 and TRBJ2-2, with TRBD2 identical over 8 bases. V was clipped by 0 bases and J by 9 bases; unmatched bases: 12. Germline values: CDR1 LGHNA, CDR2 YNFKEQ. This CDR3 spans 17 amino acids. For the CDR3, the DNA is TGTGCCAGCAGCCAAGATGTCCAGCGGGAGAGGGGTTGGGAGCTGTTTTTT. Protein sequence: CASSQDVQRERGWELFF.

The CDR3 spells CASSIWGGESTDTQYF. The CDR3 nucleotides read TGTGCCAGTAGTATCTGGGGAGGGGAAAGCACAGATACGCAGTATTTT. The chain joins TRBV19 to TRBJ2-3; TRBD2 matches 7 bases. CDR3 length: 16 amino acids. From germline, CDR1 is LNHDA and CDR2 SQIVND (reference sequence). Germline trimming cut 3 bases from V and 0 bases from J; bases unmatched to any gene: 6. The variable domain in full, completed from reference TRBV19 and TRBJ2-3, reads DGGITQSPKYLFRKEGQNVTLSCEQNLNHDAMYWYRQDPGQGLRLIYYSQIVNDFQKGDIAEGYSVSREKKESFPLTVTSAQKNPTAFYLCASSIWGGESTDTQYFGPGTRLTVL.